Shown below are 27 T cell receptor beta chains from a single sample sequenced in a study of graft-versus-host responses after intestinal transplantation (dated by TCRdb to the early 2020s). Receptor amplification or capture employed the immunoSEQ multiplex PCR assay. TCRdb retrieved this table from immuneACCESS and kept in-frame rearrangements only. Not all clones are present; in checked studies, unresolved V genes account for under half, and no reason is known for the remainder. The sample contains nearly 100,000 clones, about nine tenths of them found a single time. 15% to 20% of the sample goes to the ten largest clones. Sequencing used PBMCs, obtained about 450 days after intestinal transplant. These receptors all stem from a human patient who received an intestinal transplant, so some T cells may come from the graft donor.

This chain connects TRBV9 to TRBJ2-2; no reliable D call. CDR1 and CDR2 from the germline V gene are SGDLS and YYNGEE. V lost 0 bases, J lost 8 bases, and 5 bases lay in between. This CDR3 is built from 12 residues. The chain's CDR3 is CASSVGMGELFF. Here the CDR3 DNA reads TGTGCCAGCAGCGTAGGAATGGGGGAGCTGTTTTTT.

The gene calls are TRBV11-2 and TRBJ1-6, with D tentatively TRBD1 (5 bases). From germline, CDR1 is SGHAT and CDR2 FQNNGV. This CDR3 comprises 19 residues. The ends were cut back, 3 bases at V and 10 bases at J, with 28 bases in the middle. The CDR3 is CASSLVGTWDFRDESPLHF. DNA for the CDR3: TGTGCCAGCAGCTTGGTCGGGACTTGGGACTTCCGGGACGAGTCACCCCTCCACTTT.

The rearrangement uses TRBV4-2 and TRBJ2-5, with no clear D. Germline CDR1 LGHNA, CDR2 YNFKEQ. V gave up 0 bases and J gave up 4 bases, with 6 bases separating them. The CDR3 contains 13 residues. The CDR3 DNA sequence: TGTGCCAGCAGCCAAGATTTCCGAGAGACCCAGTACTTC. This encodes CASSQDFRETQYF.

This chain links TRBV14 with TRBJ2-7, with D possibly matching TRBD1 (6 bases). The germline CDR1 and CDR2 sequences are SGHDN and FVKESK. V lost 3 bases, J lost 2 bases, and 11 bases lay in between. The CDR3 is 14 amino acids. The CDR3, as DNA: TGTGCCAGCAGCCAGGCGGACAGAACCTACGAGCAGTACTTC. Translated, it gives CASSQADRTYEQYF. The variable domain in full, with the rest retrieved from reference TRBV14 and TRBJ2-7, is EAGVTQFPSHSVIEKGQTVTLRCDPISGHDNLYWYRRVMGKEIKFLLHFVKESKQDESGMPNNRFLAERTGGTYSTLKVQPAELEDSGVYFCASSQADRTYEQYFGPGTRLTVT.

Comments on this clone: Additional DNA sequences in this sample encode the identical CDR3. The chain links TRBV19 to TRBJ2-3, with D perhaps matching TRBD1 or TRBD2 (5 bases each). CDR3 size: 13 residues. Germline CDR1 and CDR2: LNHDA and SQIVND (reference sequence). Trimming removed 4 bases from V and 4 bases from J, with 9 bases in between. The CDR3 is CASSRGLADTQYF. The CDR3 DNA reads TGTGCCAGTAGTAGGGGGTTGGCAGATACGCAGTATTTT.

The chain recombines TRBV9 with TRBJ1-2; a weak D match, TRBD1 (5 bases). The V and J ends lost 2 bases and 4 bases respectively, with 18 bases between them. Germline V lookup: CDR1 SGDLS, CDR2 YYNGEE. CDR3 length: 16 residues. CDR3 coding DNA: TGTGCCAGCAGCGTGAACACAGGTCAGCAGCCCTATGGCTACACCTTC. Its translation: CASSVNTGQQPYGYTF.

This rearrangement joins TRBV5-1 to TRBJ1-2, with D possibly TRBD1 on 6 matching bases. The CDR3 contains 15 residues. V was trimmed by 4 bases and J by 2 bases, leaving 15 bases between them. Germline CDR1 reads SGHRS; CDR2 reads YFSETQ. The CDR3 DNA sequence: TGCGCCAGCAGCGGTGGCAGGGGAGGGAACTATGGCTACACCTTC. Encoded protein: CASSGGRGGNYGYTF.

This chain connects TRBV4-1 to TRBJ1-1, with TRBD1 identical over 10 bases. J lost 4 bases, V lost 5 bases, and 4 bases had no gene match. The CDR3 consists of 14 residues. CDR1 is MGHRA, CDR2 YSYEKL, per germline. The CDR3 coding sequence is TGCGCCAGCAGCTGGACAGGGGGTGGCACTGAAGCTTTCTTT. This sequence encodes CASSWTGGGTEAFF.

A single count supports this clone. The chain's CDR3 is CASSTPLGVNTEAFF. CDR3 coding DNA: TGTGCCAGTAGTACCCCCCTGGGAGTGAACACTGAAGCTTTCTTT. The chain joins TRBV19 to TRBJ1-1; D not certain. In germline, CDR1 is LNHDA, CDR2 SQIVND (reference sequence). The CDR3 spans 15 residues. Trimming left V 4 bases short and J 0 bases short, with 12 bases between.

J is TRBJ1-1 and V is TRBV29-1, with D hard to call. The CDR3 runs 11 residues. V was shortened by 4 bases and J by 5 bases, with 8 bases between the two germline ends. CDR1 SQVTM and CDR2 ANQGSEA come from the germline V gene. The CDR3 DNA is TGCAGCGTTGGGTGGGGAACTGAAGCTTTCTTT. This sequence encodes CSVGWGTEAFF.

The V and J genes are TRBV25-1 and TRBJ1-3, with 10 bases that match TRBD1. The CDR3 spans 15 residues. The germline V gene encodes CDR1 MGHDK and CDR2 SYGVNS. V shed 8 bases and J 0 bases; nucleotides not matched to a gene: 4. The CDR3, as DNA: TGTGCCAGCGGGGGACAGGGGCGCTCTGGAAACACCATATATTTT. This codes for CASGGQGRSGNTIYF.

CDR3 sequence reads: CASNVGLPGYTF. The CDR3 bases are TGTGCCAGTAATGTGGGACTGCCTGGCTACACCTTC. The V gene is TRBV19, the J gene TRBJ1-2; tentatively, D is TRBD1 (5 bases). The V and J ends lost 7 bases and 7 bases respectively, with 13 bases between them. The CDR3 covers 12 residues. The V gene's germline CDR1 is LNHDA and CDR2 SQIVND (reference sequence).

The rearrangement uses TRBV10-2 and TRBJ2-2, with 9 nucleotides matching TRBD2. CDR3 length equals 14 residues. The V gene end was trimmed by 4 bases and the J gene end by 5 bases; junction bases not matched to a gene: 2. Per the germline V gene, CDR1 is WSHSY and CDR2 is SAAADI. The CDR3 bases are TGCGCCAGCAGTGCTCTAGCGGGGACCGGGGAGCTGTTTTTT. It is translated as CASSALAGTGELFF.

The CDR3 region has the DNA TGTGCCAGCAGCCCCCTCGCGACAGGGGGCTACGAGCAGTACTTC. It is translated as CASSPLATGGYEQYF. The chain joins TRBV2 to TRBJ2-7; 9 bases line up with TRBD1. The CDR3 contains 15 residues. V lost 6 bases and J lost 3; bases outside the gene matches: 9. Germline V CDR1 and CDR2: SNHLY, FYNNEI.

The V and J genes are TRBV12-5 and TRBJ1-1; D not resolved. Between the trimmed V and J ends, which lost 3 bases and 1 base, there was a span of 3 bases. Per germline, CDR1 LGHNT and CDR2 FRNRAP. The CDR3 is made up of 12 amino acids. The CDR3 DNA reads TGTGCTAGTGGTTTAGAGAACACTGAAGCTTTCTTT. Its translation: CASGLENTEAFF.

This clone has a handful of counts. V gene TRBV29-1 combines with J gene TRBJ1-4, with 8 bases lining up with TRBD1. This CDR3 is 13 amino acids long. V shed 7 bases and J 8 bases; nucleotides not matched to a gene: 9. Germline lookup yields CDR1 SQVTM and CDR2 ANQGSEA. The CDR3 is CSGPRGQGEKLFF. As DNA, the CDR3 is TGCAGCGGTCCCAGGGGGCAAGGCGAAAAACTGTTTTTT. Full variable domain (outside the CDR3, taken from reference TRBV29-1 and TRBJ1-4): SAVISQKPSRDICQRGTSLTIQCQVDSQVTMMFWYRQQPGQSLTLIATANQGSEATYESGFVIDKFPISRPNLTFSTLTVSNMSPEDSSIYLCSGPRGQGEKLFFGSGTQLSVL.

The chain couples TRBV11-2 to TRBJ1-1; tentative D call: TRBD1 (5 bases). Per the germline V gene, CDR1 is SGHAT and CDR2 is FQNNGV. V lost 5 bases and J lost 0, with 13 bases in between. The CDR3 totals 15 residues. The CDR3, as DNA: TGTGCCAGCAGCCCAGACGGGACGGTGAACACTGAAGCTTTCTTT. Its protein product is CASSPDGTVNTEAFF.

Concerning this clone: This sample also contains other DNA sequences that code for the same CDR3. The gene calls are TRBV7-3 and TRBJ1-1, with D hard to call. There are 13 residues in the CDR3. Deletions cut 4 bases from V and 0 bases from J, with 6 bases between. CDR1 SGHTA and CDR2 FQGTGA come from the germline V gene. The CDR3 is CASSSTVNTEAFF. CDR3 DNA sequence: TGTGCCAGCAGCTCAACAGTGAACACTGAAGCTTTCTTT. The full variable domain, rest sourced from reference TRBV7-3 and TRBJ1-1, is GAGVSQTPSNKVTEKGKYVELRCDPISGHTALYWYRQSLGQGPEFLIYFQGTGAADDSGLPNDRFFAVRPEGSVSTLKIQRTERGDSAVYLCASSSTVNTEAFFGQGTRLTVV.

The gene calls are TRBV4-1 and TRBJ2-5, with TRBD2 identical over 9 bases. V shed 0 bases, J shed 2 bases, and the junction held 16 bases outside the gene matches. Germline-derived CDR1 and CDR2 are MGHRA and YSYEKL. The CDR3 length is 20 residues. CDR3 in DNA: TGCGCCAGCAGCCAAGAAGCGGGACGCGTGTTTAGCGGGGGTCAAGAGACCCAGTACTTC. It codes for CASSQEAGRVFSGGQETQYF.

J is TRBJ2-7 and V is TRBV5-1; the D call may be TRBD1 or TRBD2 (5 bases each). Trimming took off 5 bases at V and 1 base at J, with 16 bases between the two ends. CDR1 and CDR2 (germline): SGHRS, YFSETQ. This CDR3 contains 15 residues. In DNA, the CDR3 is TGCGCCAGCAGGGAATCCGGGACGGCTTCCTACGAGCAGTACTTC. Translating gives CASRESGTASYEQYF.

The chain links TRBV4-1 to TRBJ2-7; D remains ambiguous. Germline assignment: CDR1 MGHRA and CDR2 YSYEKL. V lost 0 bases and J 5 bases, leaving 5 bases between the germline ends. The length of the CDR3 is 12 residues. The CDR3 coding sequence is TGCGCCAGCAGCCAAGATAGGCACGAGCAGTACTTC. Residues: CASSQDRHEQYF.

CDR3 in amino acids: CASSEARRSGNTEAFF. CDR3 coding DNA: TGTGCCAGCAGTGAAGCGCGGAGGTCTGGGAACACTGAAGCTTTCTTT. This chain joins TRBV6-1 and TRBJ1-1; D gene unclear. Trimming removed 0 bases from V and 1 base from J, with 12 bases in between. This CDR3 has 16 amino acids. Germline loops: CDR1 MNHNS, CDR2 SASEGT.

V and J are TRBV5-4 and TRBJ2-5; the D gene could be TRBD1 or TRBD2 (6 bases each). This CDR3 has 15 amino acids. V dropped 0 bases and J dropped 2 bases, with 11 bases sitting between them. CDR1 is SGHNT, CDR2 YYREEE, per germline (reference sequence). CDR3 loop: CASSLAIGGQETQYF. The CDR3, as DNA: TGTGCCAGCAGCTTGGCCATAGGGGGGCAAGAGACCCAGTACTTC.

The chain joins TRBV10-3 to TRBJ1-3, with D possibly being TRBD1 (6 bases). The CDR3 has 15 amino acids. Trimming removed 4 bases at V and 0 bases at J, with 10 bases between. The germline V gene encodes CDR1 ENHRY and CDR2 SYGVKD. Here the CDR3 DNA reads TGTGCCATCAGTGGAGGGGGGGCCTCTGGAAACACCATATATTTT. This sequence encodes CAISGGGASGNTIYF.

This clone was observed a single time. The chain has TRBV5-1 and TRBJ1-1; D not certain. Germline-derived CDR1 and CDR2 are SGHRS and YFSETQ. The CDR3 contains 14 residues. V lost 0 bases and J 1 base, leaving 7 bases between the germline ends. This chain's CDR3 is CASSLGSGNTEAFF. In DNA, the CDR3 is TGCGCCAGCAGCTTGGGCAGCGGGAACACTGAAGCTTTCTTT.

This chain joins TRBV2 and TRBJ1-6; D is perhaps TRBD1 (5 bases). With 3 bases removed from V and 5 bases from J, the gap between germline ends came to 8 bases. This CDR3 is built from 14 residues. Germline CDR1 SNHLY, CDR2 FYNNEI. CDR3 region: CASSEGPNNSPLHF. The CDR3 DNA sequence: TGTGCCAGCAGTGAGGGACCCAATAATTCACCCCTCCACTTT.

J is TRBJ1-1 and V is TRBV5-5; D gene ambiguous. The CDR3 sequence is 14 residues long. Trimming stripped 1 base from V and 2 bases from J, with 9 bases between. In germline, CDR1 is SGHKS, CDR2 YYEKEE (reference sequence). The CDR3 spells CASSLWRQNTEAFF. The CDR3 nucleotides read TGTGCCAGCAGCTTGTGGAGACAAAACACTGAAGCTTTCTTT.